Below, one T cell receptor (beta chain) is given with its context. V gave up 7 bases and J gave up 5 bases, with 14 bases separating them. This CDR3 is 13 amino acids long. CDR1 is MDHEN and CDR2 is SYDVKM in the germline V gene. Only in-frame clones appear in the TCRdb table, and some are missing; sequencing was by immunoSEQ multiplex PCR. The sample lists about 95,000 clones; around 82% were seen once. This record belongs to a study of OX40 agonist ivuxolimab in advanced cancers. The overall study: Ivuxolimab was administered intravenously to patients at 0.01 to 10 mg/kg every 2 weeks. Participants could have had prior anti-PD-1, anti-PD-L1 or anti-CTLA-4 therapy, and roughly 40% had some.

The chain combines TRBV28 with TRBJ1-2, with a weak D call TRBD1 (5 bases). The sample here was CD4+ or CD8+ T cells sorted from blood, taken in a trial of the OX40 agonist ivuxolimab. The origin of this receptor is an adult with an advanced solid tumor such as melanoma, head and neck, liver or kidney cancer. Here the CDR3 reads CASTKGYRYGYTF. The CDR3 region has the DNA TGTGCCAGCACCAAAGGGTACAGGTATGGCTACACCTTC.